The clone carrying this T cell receptor (beta chain) was counted between two and nine times. J was trimmed by 0 bases and V by 1 base; bases with no gene match: 3. The CDR3 totals 15 residues. The germline V gene encodes CDR1 SGHTA and CDR2 FQGNSA. This record belongs to a study of T-cell memory formation after mild COVID-19. TCRdb itself ran the 5' RACE reads through MiXCR, one entry per CDR3 protein. The sample has about 210,000 distinct CDR3 sequences; roughly 10% are singletons. The specimen sequenced was PBMCs or a T cell subset sorted from them (not recorded which). This TCR derives from a man aged 18 to 30 who had mild COVID-19 (a few samples of this study predate the infection). Cell type and time point are not known. The chain has TRBV7-2 and TRBJ2-7; 7 nucleotides line up with TRBD1. The CDR3 protein is CASSLGGGASYEQYV. Written as DNA, the CDR3 is TGTGCCAGCAGCTTAGGAGGGGGCGCCTCCTACGAGCAGTACGTC.